A single sample is the source of the 5 T cell receptor beta chains below, sequenced in a study of PD-L1 blockade in urothelial cancer. The time point here: pretreatment peripheral blood. Sequencing was performed with immunoSEQ multiplex PCR; in TCRdb, only in-frame clones are kept and a portion is missing. The sample holds 15,000 to 20,000 clones, 70% to 90% seen once. The input for sequencing was PBMCs, taken around atezolizumab (anti-PD-L1) treatment. Receptor source: a man between 65 and 85 years old with urothelial cancer.

This sequence joins TRBV29-1 and TRBJ1-2; 9 bases are a match to TRBD1. V trimming: 7 bases; J trimming: 8 bases; junction bases outside the gene matches: 8. The CDR3 totals 12 residues. Germline CDR1 and CDR2: SQVTM and ANQGSEA. The CDR3: CSDGDRERGYTF. In DNA form, the CDR3 reads TGCAGCGATGGGGACAGGGAGCGCGGCTACACCTTC.

This clone has just a few counts. The chain carries TRBV28 and TRBJ2-3; possible D gene TRBD2, 7 bases. Germline loops: CDR1 MDHEN, CDR2 SYDVKM. The CDR3 totals 14 residues. Trimming took 11 bases from V and 4 from J, leaving 19 bases between them. CDR3: CAGRGARGPDTQYF. The CDR3 bases are TGTGCCGGCCGAGGGGCGCGGGGGCCAGATACGCAGTATTTT. The variable domain in full, with the rest retrieved from reference TRBV28 and TRBJ2-3, is DVKVTQSSRYLVKRTGEKVFLECVQDMDHENMFWYRQDPGLGLRLIYFSYDVKMKEKGDIPEGYSVSREKKERFSLILESASTNQTSMYLCAGRGARGPDTQYFGPGTRLTVL.

The chain is built from TRBV12-5 and TRBJ2-2, with a weak D call TRBD2 (6 bases). The CDR3 runs 14 residues. Deletions cut 3 bases from V and 6 bases from J, with 11 bases between. Looked up from germline, CDR1 is LGHNT and CDR2 is FRNRAP. The CDR3 is CASGFSEGPGELFF. The CDR3 DNA reads TGTGCTAGTGGTTTTTCGGAGGGCCCCGGGGAGCTGTTTTTT.

The V call is TRBV28, the J call TRBJ2-7, with TRBD1 identical over 9 bases. Germline CDR1 and CDR2: MDHEN and SYDVKM. The CDR3 is made up of 15 amino acids. V lost 4 bases and J lost 4; bases outside the gene matches: 8. CDR3 region: CASSSRGQGTYEQYF. The CDR3 region has the DNA TGTGCCAGCAGTTCACGAGGACAGGGGACGTACGAGCAGTACTTC.

This rearrangement joins TRBV27 to TRBJ2-1, with TRBD1 as a possible D gene (5 bases). The CDR3 has 14 amino acids. Per germline, CDR1 MNHEY and CDR2 SMNVEV (reference sequence). V gave up 5 bases and J gave up 4 bases, with 12 bases separating them. CDR3 sequence: CASSPKTVYNEQFF. CDR3 coding DNA: TGTGCCAGCAGTCCCAAGACAGTTTACAATGAGCAGTTCTTC.